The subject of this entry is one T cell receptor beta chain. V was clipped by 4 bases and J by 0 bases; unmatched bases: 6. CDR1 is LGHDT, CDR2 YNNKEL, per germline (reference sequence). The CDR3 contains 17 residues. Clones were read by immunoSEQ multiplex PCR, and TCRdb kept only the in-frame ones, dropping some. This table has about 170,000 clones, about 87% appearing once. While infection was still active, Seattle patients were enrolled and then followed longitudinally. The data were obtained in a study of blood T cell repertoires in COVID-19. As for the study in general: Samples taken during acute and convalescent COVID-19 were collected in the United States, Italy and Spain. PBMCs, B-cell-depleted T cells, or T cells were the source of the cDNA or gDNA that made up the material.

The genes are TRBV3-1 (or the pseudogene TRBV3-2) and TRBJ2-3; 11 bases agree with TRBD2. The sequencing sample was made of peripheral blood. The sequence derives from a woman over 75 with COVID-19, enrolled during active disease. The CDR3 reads CASSRSSGRASTDTQYF. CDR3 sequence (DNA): TGTGCCAGCAGCCGTAGTAGCGGGAGGGCTAGCACAGATACGCAGTATTTT.